Each of the 19 T cell receptor beta chains below was sequenced from the same sample in a study of blood T cells in healthy people across ages. For the second PCR, which ran for roughly 6 to 12 cycles, a sample-barcoded 5' primer and a J-beta primer mix were used. One entry per CDR3 protein results from TCRdb running MiXCR on the 5' RACE reads. The sample contains 1.6 million or so distinct CDR3 sequences, about 32% of which appear only once. Sequences were obtained from blood. The receptors here all came from a woman in her 30s in good health.

In its sample, this clonotype was seen a few times. The chain is built from TRBV20-1 and TRBJ1-2, with 8 bases identical to TRBD1. Trimming removed 0 bases from V and 3 bases from J; junction bases left unmatched: 6. Germline V gene lookup returns CDR1 DFQATT and CDR2 SNEGSKA (reference sequence). The CDR3 loop spans 15 amino acids. The CDR3 region is CSARDLQGEYYGYTF. DNA of the CDR3: TGCAGTGCTAGAGACCTACAGGGGGAGTACTATGGCTACACCTTC.

In the case of this clonotype: Germline is not matched at one junction end, which may reflect a read error. The V and J genes are TRBV4-1 and TRBJ2-3; possibly TRBD1 for D (6 bases). Germline V gene sequence: CDR1 MGHRA, CDR2 YSYEKL. This CDR3 spans 15 amino acids. The CDR3 here is CGSSQDQGYTDTQYF. In nucleotides, the CDR3 is TGTGGCAGCAGTCAAGATCAGGGGTACACAGATACGCAGTATTTT.

This rearrangement joins TRBV20-1 to TRBJ2-7, with D possibly matching TRBD2 (5 bases). The length of the CDR3 is 13 residues. Deletions cut 6 bases from V and 0 bases from J, with 12 bases between. Germline V CDR1 and CDR2: DFQATT, SNEGSKA (reference sequence). The CDR3 region has the DNA TGCAGTGCCTGGACTTCGAGCTCCTACGAGCAGTACTTC. It encodes CSAWTSSSYEQYF.

The chain couples TRBV20-1 to TRBJ2-1, with 15 bases identical to TRBD2. V was pared by 5 bases and J by 7 bases, with 12 bases of the junction left unmatched. The CDR3 has 17 amino acids. Germline CDR1 is DFQATT and CDR2 is SNEGSKA (reference sequence). The CDR3 DNA reads TGCAGTGCTGGTGGGTTTGGACTAGCGGGAGGGTGGAATGAGCAGTTCTTC. It translates to CSAGGFGLAGGWNEQFF.

This clonotype was seen more than once but under ten times. The gene calls are TRBV7-9 and TRBJ1-4; no reliable D call. V was pared by 5 bases and J by 0 bases, with 7 bases between. This CDR3 has 14 amino acids. Germline V gives CDR1 SEHNR, CDR2 FQNEAQ (reference sequence). The CDR3 DNA is TGTGCCAGCAGCCAGACTGCAACTAATGAAAAACTGTTTTTT. Protein product: CASSQTATNEKLFF.

Only a few counts were recorded for this clonotype. The V gene is TRBV12-3 or TRBV12-4, the J gene TRBJ1-2, with no clear D. Trimming took off 6 bases at V and 4 bases at J, with 12 bases between the two ends. The CDR3 runs to 13 residues. CDR3 nucleotide sequence: TGTGCCAGCAGCCCGACAAGAATCTATGGCTACACCTTC. This sequence encodes CASSPTRIYGYTF.

A word on this clonotype: This may arise from a read error, as a much more abundant clone is one base away. The CDR3 does not close with the conserved phenylalanine or tryptophan, likely indicating a read error. The CDR3 here is CASSQEGREGNIQYC. The CDR3 DNA is TGCGCCAGCAGCCAAGAAGGGCGGGAGGGCAACATTCAGTACTGC. The rearrangement links TRBV4-1 to TRBJ2-4; TRBD2 aligns across 9 bases. The junction had 4 bases not matched to a gene; V was cut back by 0 bases and J by 7 bases. Germline CDR1 MGHRA, CDR2 YSYEKL. There are 15 residues in the CDR3.

This clonotype was seen a handful of times. The chain carries TRBV13 and TRBJ2-3, with TRBD2 identical over 9 bases. Germline V gives CDR1 PRHDT, CDR2 FYEKMQ (reference sequence). CDR3 length: 19 residues. Trimming cost V 3 bases and J 6 bases; bases outside gene matches: 19. The CDR3 region has the DNA TGTGCCAGCAGCTTCGTCGGTAGCGGGAGTTTTTTTATCGGGGATACGCAGTATTTT. It is translated as CASSFVGSGSFFIGDTQYF. Filled out from reference TRBV13 and TRBJ2-3, the complete variable domain reads AAGVIQSPRHLIKEKRETATLKCYPIPRHDTVYWYQQGPGQDPQFLISFYEKMQSDKGSIPDRFSAQQFSDYHSELNMSSLELGDSALYFCASSFVGSGSFFIGDTQYFGPGTRLTVL.

Only a few counts were recorded for this clonotype. Here the CDR3 reads CASSLASRGAQYF. CDR3 DNA: TGTGCCAGCAGCTTAGCGAGCCGGGGGGCGCAGTATTTT. This sequence joins TRBV7-6 and TRBJ2-3; TRBD2 matches 7 bases. This CDR3 has 13 amino acids. Trimming cost V 0 bases and J 10 bases; bases outside gene matches: 4. CDR1 and CDR2 from the germline V gene are SGHVS and FNYEAQ.

The chain is built from TRBV28 and TRBJ2-5, with D hard to call. Gene TRBJ2-7 matches the end of the DNA better, so the J call may be wrong. CDR3 size: 19 residues. Per the germline V gene, CDR1 is MDHEN and CDR2 is SYDVKM. As DNA, the CDR3 is TGTGCCAGCAGTCTAGGATATTCGATGGGATGGAGTGAGAAATACGAGCAGTACTTC. This encodes CASSLGYSMGWSEKYEQYF.

This clonotype was counted many times. The genes are TRBV10-3 and TRBJ2-7; TRBD1 or TRBD2 may be the D gene (5 bases each). The CDR3 has 12 amino acids. Trimming left V 0 bases short and J 5 bases short, with 5 bases between. Germline lookup yields CDR1 ENHRY and CDR2 SYGVKD. The CDR3 DNA reads as TGTGCCATCAGTGAGTCGGGGGACGAGCAGTACTTC. Encoded protein: CAISESGDEQYF.

There are a few counts of this clonotype. The CDR3 DNA sequence: TGTGCCAGCAGCGTAGGCGGAAGGGGTAGCACAGATACGCAGTATTTT. Its translation: CASSVGGRGSTDTQYF. J is TRBJ2-3 and V is TRBV9; tentative D call: TRBD1 (5 bases). CDR1 SGDLS and CDR2 YYNGEE come from the germline V gene. Trimming cost V 0 bases and J 0 bases, with 11 bases left between them. The CDR3 is made up of 16 amino acids.

The sample holds a few counts of this clonotype. This rearrangement joins TRBV7-3 to TRBJ2-1; the D is unclear. Per germline, CDR1 SGHTA and CDR2 FQGTGA. V shed 2 bases and J shed 4 bases, with 12 bases lying between them. The CDR3 extends over 15 amino acids. The CDR3 protein is CASSLGPLMYNEQFF. The CDR3 bases are TGTGCCAGCAGCTTAGGTCCACTAATGTACAATGAGCAGTTCTTC.

This clonotype was observed once. The germline gene is not matched at one end of the junction; a read error may be the cause. This rearrangement joins TRBV15 to TRBJ2-6, with 7 bases aligning to TRBD2. The CDR3 contains 17 residues. The germline CDR1 and CDR2 sequences are LNHNV and YYDKDF (reference sequence). CDR3 bases: TGTGCCACCTCACAACGAGGGGACTACTCTGGGGCCAACGTCCGGACTTTC. Its translation: CATSQRGDYSGANVRTF.

The V gene is TRBV5-6, the J gene TRBJ2-7; 8 nucleotides match TRBD1. CDR3 size: 16 residues. Per germline, CDR1 SGHDT and CDR2 YYEEEE. With 1 base clipped from V and 6 bases from J, the junction kept 12 bases outside the gene matches. The CDR3 DNA sequence: TGTGCCAGCAGCTTGTCCGGGACAGGACTGTTCGGCGAGCAGTACTTC. Protein sequence: CASSLSGTGLFGEQYF.

This rearrangement joins TRBV29-1 to TRBJ1-2; D gene uncertain. CDR3 length equals 11 residues. Per germline, CDR1 SQVTM and CDR2 ANQGSEA. Trimming removed 7 bases at V and 12 bases at J, with 18 bases between. CDR3 region: CSAVGSPIDTF. In DNA form, the CDR3 reads TGCAGCGCCGTAGGGTCTCCCATCGACACCTTC.

On this clonotype itself: This clone may be a read error of a much larger clone one base away. J is TRBJ2-7 and V is TRBV10-2; 8 bases align to TRBD2. CDR3 length: 16 amino acids. Germline CDR1 and CDR2: WSHSY and SAAADI. The V and J ends lost 4 bases and 3 bases, in that order; junction bases with no gene match: 11. The CDR3 bases are TGCGCCAGCAGTGGGATGGGAGCGGGGGAGATCTACGAGCAGTACTTC. Its protein is CASSGMGAGEIYEQYF.

The CDR3, as DNA: TGTGCCAGCAGTCCTCCTCGCTCGGGACAGCACGAGCAGTACTTC. It translates to CASSPPRSGQHEQYF. The V and J genes are TRBV6-5 and TRBJ2-7, with TRBD1 matching 7 bases. The germline gives CDR1 MNHEY, CDR2 SVGAGI. The junction had 12 bases not matched to a gene; V was cut back by 5 bases and J by 5 bases. This CDR3 contains 15 residues.

V gene TRBV7-2 combines with J gene TRBJ2-7; D gene ambiguous. The CDR3 runs 13 residues. V was trimmed by 0 bases and J by 6 bases, leaving 9 bases between them. CDR1 is SGHTA, CDR2 FQGNSA, per germline. CDR3 in DNA: TGTGCCAGCAGCTTAGCAATGGGTGGCGAGCAGTACTTC. It specifies CASSLAMGGEQYF.